This T cell receptor (beta chain) was sequenced for a study of CD4 T cells in relation to SARS-CoV-2 and coronaviruses. Study-wide results and limits: Compared with monoreactive clones, crossreactive clones showed significantly weaker SARS-CoV-2 expansion. Samples before the pandemic and after infection were not matched within any donor.

In regard to this clone: Its cognate antigen is unknown. A read error may produce the germline difference seen at one junction end.

Measured with immunoSEQ multiplex PCR; TCRdb has only the in-frame clones, and not every one. The sample includes tens of thousands of clones, around 72% of them seen just once. Germline V gene data show CDR1 as SGHTA and CDR2 as FQGNSA. CDR3 length: 11 amino acids. The unexposed donors gave CD4+ T cells in about 2011-2019, prior to COVID-19. The cells were cultured for roughly 11 days before CD4+ T cells were isolated. As cell numbers allowed, unexposed-donor CD4+ T cells faced SARS-CoV-2 S/N and four cold-coronavirus spikes. What was sequenced was CD4+ T cells from PBMCs, cultured in vitro. The TCR sequence derives from a human donor in good health. V and J are TRBV7-2 and TRBJ2-5; unclear D gene. The DNA for the CDR3 is TGTGCCAGCACCTCGGTAGGCAGCCCGGACTTC. This gives the protein CASTSVGSPDF.